The 9 T cell receptor beta chains presented below share a single source sample, sequenced in a study of identifying expanded T cells in peripheral blood. Using immunoSEQ multiplex PCR, the repertoire was profiled, and TCRdb retains in-frame clones only, with some absent. Among about 94,000 clones listed, approximately 85% were seen once. Sequencing was performed on blood. The source of these receptors is a person aged 18 to 70 in good health.

V and J are TRBV4-3 and TRBJ1-4; 7 bases match TRBD1. V lost 2 bases and J lost 7; bases outside the gene matches: 7. The germline V gene has CDR1 LGHNA and CDR2 YSLEER. The CDR3 runs 15 residues. CDR3: CASSQQDRNLEKLFF. The CDR3 DNA follows: TGCGCCAGCAGCCAACAGGACAGGAACCTTGAAAAACTGTTTTTT.

This rearrangement joins TRBV4-2 to TRBJ2-7; 8 positions match TRBD1. With V trimmed by 1 base and J by 3 bases, 8 bases remained unmatched. The CDR3 contains 16 residues. Looked up from germline, CDR1 is LGHNA and CDR2 is YNFKEQ. CDR3 bases: TGTGCCAGCAGCCAAGCGCAGGGACAGGAAAACTACGAGCAGTACTTC. Amino acid sequence: CASSQAQGQENYEQYF.

The chain carries TRBV7-9 and TRBJ2-3, with 10 bases identical to TRBD2. Germline values: CDR1 SEHNR, CDR2 FQNEAQ (reference sequence). The CDR3 length is 16 residues. The trim removed 5 bases at V and 4 bases at J, leaving 9 bases unmatched. CDR3 protein: CASSPRLAGTADTQYF. In nucleotides, the CDR3 is TGTGCCAGCAGCCCTAGACTAGCGGGTACGGCAGATACGCAGTATTTT.

The chain links TRBV19 to TRBJ1-4, with 9 bases lining up with TRBD1. The CDR3 is made up of 14 amino acids. Germline-derived CDR1 and CDR2 are LNHDA and SQIVND (reference sequence). With V trimmed by 6 bases and J by 6 bases, 5 bases remained unmatched. CDR3 in amino acids: CASSSGTGYEKLFF. The DNA of the CDR3 is TGTGCCAGTAGCTCCGGGACAGGGTATGAAAAACTGTTTTTT.

This clone showed up just once. The CDR3 is CASSLVFSVAGGDNEQFF. The CDR3 DNA is TGTGCCAGCAGCTTAGTCTTTTCGGTAGCGGGAGGCGACAATGAGCAGTTCTTC. This chain joins TRBV7-2 and TRBJ2-1, with 10 bases that match TRBD2. CDR3 length: 18 residues. Germline loops: CDR1 SGHTA, CDR2 FQGNSA. Unmatched junction bases numbered 11, after V lost 1 base and J lost 5 bases.

The chain recombines TRBV11-2 with TRBJ2-3, with D perhaps TRBD1 (5 bases). Germline V gene sequence: CDR1 SGHAT, CDR2 FQNNGV. The CDR3 has 14 amino acids. V gave up 6 bases and J gave up 0 bases, with 10 bases separating them. For the CDR3, the DNA is TGTGCCAGCAGTAGATACAGGAGCACAGATACGCAGTATTTT. Translation gives CASSRYRSTDTQYF.

The V gene is TRBV7-9, the J gene TRBJ1-1; 7 bases are a match to TRBD1. CDR1 and CDR2 (germline): SEHNR, FQNEAQ (reference sequence). The junction had 9 bases not matched to a gene; V was cut back by 1 base and J by 7 bases. This CDR3 is built from 15 residues. CDR3 nucleotides: TGTGCCAGCAGCTTAGGTCTAGGGACAGCGGTTGAAGCTTTCTTT. Residues: CASSLGLGTAVEAFF. The complete variable domain, with remaining parts taken from reference TRBV7-9 and TRBJ1-1, reads DTGVSQNPRHKITKRGQNVTFRCDPISEHNRLYWYRQTLGQGPEFLTYFQNEAQLEKSRLLSDRFSAERPKGSFSTLEIQRTEQGDSAMYLCASSLGLGTAVEAFFGQGTRLTVV.

J is TRBJ1-2 and V is TRBV5-5; no reliable D call. Per the germline V gene, CDR1 is SGHKS and CDR2 is YYEKEE (reference sequence). V dropped 4 bases and J dropped 4 bases, with 17 bases sitting between them. CDR3 size: 15 residues. The CDR3 coding sequence is TGTGCCAGCAGCAGTCCCAACGTGGTTTCCTATGGCTACACCTTC. Translating it yields CASSSPNVVSYGYTF.

The chain links TRBV4-3 to TRBJ2-2; no reliable D call. The length of the CDR3 is 14 residues. Looked up from germline, CDR1 is LGHNA and CDR2 is YSLEER. Deletions cut 3 bases from V and 5 bases from J, with 10 bases between. The CDR3 sequence: CASSHNTVTGELFF. CDR3 DNA sequence: TGCGCCAGCAGCCACAACACAGTGACCGGGGAGCTGTTTTTT.